These T cell receptor beta chains were read from a single sample in a study of cytomegalovirus exposure and HLA in healthy donors. Sequenced by immunoSEQ multiplex PCR; TCRdb stores in-frame clones only, minus some. The repertoire holds more than 70,000 clones, with 94% as singletons. Sequenced: PBMCs. The receptors stem from a woman aged 18-35 years in good health and CMV-seronegative. Both conserved end residues are part of each CDR3. Each record gives: clone size, J gene, V gene, D gene, CDR3 DNA, CDR3 protein. The D gene is left open where the match is weak. Not all rows give a size; the values are once, few, many and, for expanded clones, a class.

once TRBJ2-3 TRBV7-2 . TGTGCCAGCAGCCCTGCTCGGGGAGATACGCAGTATTTT CASSPARGDTQYF
. TRBJ2-1 TRBV6-5 TRBD1 TGTGCCAGCACGACAGGGGACAATGAGCAGTTCTTC CASTTGDNEQFF
. TRBJ2-7 TRBV27 . TGTGCCAGCAGTTTTGCGGGAAAGGCTTACGAGCAGTACTTC CASSFAGKAYEQYF
. TRBJ2-3 TRBV4-3 TRBD2 TGCGCCAGCAGCCAGGCGCCCGGCGGGGGTACAGATACGCAGTATTTT CASSQAPGGGTDTQYF
. TRBJ1-6 TRBV5-5 . TGTGCCAGCAGCTCCCGGGACACGGGACCCCTCCACTTT CASSSRDTGPLHF
. TRBJ1-1 TRBV14 . TGTGCCAGCAGCCACTCGGGTATGAACACTGAAGCTTTCTTT CASSHSGMNTEAFF
. TRBJ2-1 TRBV6-5 TRBD2 TGTGCCAGCAGTTCGGGACTAGCGGGAAACTACAATGAGCAGTTCTTC CASSSGLAGNYNEQFF
once TRBJ2-3 TRBV19 . TGTGCCAGTAGTATAGTTGGGGACTCAGATACGCAGTATTTT CASSIVGDSDTQYF
. TRBJ2-2 TRBV2 . TGTGCCAGCAGTGAACTGCAGGGGAACACCGGGGAGCTGTTTTTT CASSELQGNTGELFF
. TRBJ2-5 TRBV6-5 . TGTGCCAGCAGCCGGGGACACTCAAGGGAGACCCAGTACTTC CASSRGHSRETQYF
. TRBJ1-2 TRBV6-5 . TGTGCCAGCACCGCGACAGGACTTAACTATGGCTACACCTTC CASTATGLNYGYTF
. TRBJ2-1 TRBV29-1 TRBD1 TGCAGCGTTGATAAGGGGGACAGGGGGCGGGATGAGCAGTTCTTC CSVDKGDRGRDEQFF
. TRBJ2-2 TRBV6-4 TRBD2 TGTGCCAGCGTGCTCGTAGCGGGAGGATCCGGGGAGCTGTTTTTT CASVLVAGGSGELFF
. TRBJ1-1 TRBV27 . TGTGCCAGCAAGACACCGGGGGGCACTGAAGCTTTCTTT CASKTPGGTEAFF
. TRBJ1-4 TRBV4-2 . TGTGCCAGCAGCCAAGAAATTTGGCAATCTGAAAAACTGTTTTTT CASSQEIWQSEKLFF
. TRBJ2-3 TRBV7-2 TRBD2 TGTGCCAGCAGGTCGACTAGCGGGTTTTACACAGATACGCAGTATTTT CASRSTSGFYTDTQYF
. TRBJ2-3 TRBV28 TRBD1 TGTGCCAGCAGTTCCGACAGGGGCGGCACAGATACGCAGTATTTT CASSSDRGGTDTQYF
. TRBJ1-2 TRBV28 . TGTGCCAGCAGGGCTGGCCGAACTAGTAACTATGGCTACACCTTC CASRAGRTSNYGYTF
. TRBJ1-1 TRBV19 . TGTGCCAGTAGTATGGAGGAGAACACTGAAGCTTTCTTT CASSMEENTEAFF
. TRBJ2-5 TRBV19 TRBD2 TGTGCCAGTAGTCCCAGAGCGGGGGGGCTTGAGACCCAGTACTTC CASSPRAGGLETQYF
. TRBJ2-2 TRBV2 . TGTGCCAGCAGGTGGGGGGCGAACACCGGGGAGCTGTTTTTT CASRWGANTGELFF
. TRBJ1-1 TRBV5-4 . TGTGCCAGCAGCTGGCAGGGTACTGAAGCTTTCTTT CASSWQGTEAFF
few TRBJ1-5 TRBV9 . TGTGCCAGCAGCGGGACCCAGACAAGCCCCGGGGGCAATCAGCCCCAGCATTTT CASSGTQTSPGGNQPQHF
few TRBJ1-2 TRBV28 . TGTGCCAGCAGTTTACAGGTTGTGGATGGCTACACCTTC CASSLQVVDGYTF
. TRBJ2-7 TRBV7-2 . TGTGCCAGCAGCTTAGCGACAGCCTACGAGCAGTACTTC CASSLATAYEQYF
. TRBJ2-7 TRBV27 . TGTGCCAGCAGTTTGCGTACGGGTGGTAGCTACGAGCAGTACTTC CASSLRTGGSYEQYF
. TRBJ2-7 TRBV6-1 . TGTGCCAGCAGTGACTGGGCGGGAATGAGCTCCTACGAGCAGTACTTC CASSDWAGMSSYEQYF
. TRBJ1-3 TRBV9 . TGTGCCAGCAGCGGCCGGGACTCTGGAAACACCATATATTTT CASSGRDSGNTIYF
. TRBJ2-3 TRBV7-6 TRBD1 TGTGCCAGCAGCCCGGGACAGGGGGCCGCAGATACGCAGTATTTT CASSPGQGAADTQYF
. TRBJ2-3 TRBV19 TRBD2 TGTGCCAGTAGGACTAGCGGGGCGTCAGATACGCAGTATTTT CASRTSGASDTQYF
. TRBJ1-1 TRBV6-5 . TGTGCCAGCAGTTACCTGGGGAGGGAAGATACTGAAGCTTTCTTT CASSYLGREDTEAFF
. TRBJ2-3 TRBV5-1 TRBD2 TGCGCCAGTTTCAGCGGGGGGGCGGCAGATACGCAGTATTTT CASFSGGAADTQYF
. TRBJ2-4 TRBV15 . TGTGCCACCAGCAGAGGGTTGGAGACCAAAAACATTCAGTACTTC CATSRGLETKNIQYF
. TRBJ1-1 TRBV4-3 . TGCGCCAGCAGCCAAGGAGAGGGTCGGGGAACTGAAGCTTTCTTT CASSQGEGRGTEAFF
. TRBJ1-4 TRBV9 TRBD1 TGTGCCAGCAGCGTAGGCCAGGGGGATGAAAAACTGTTTTTT CASSVGQGDEKLFF
. TRBJ2-2 TRBV27 TRBD2 TGTGCCAGCAGTTTATATCGCGGGGGGGCCGACGGGGAGCTGTTTTTT CASSLYRGGADGELFF
. TRBJ1-2 TRBV5-6 . TGTGCCAGCAGCTTGGCGGGGGGTTATGGCTACACCTTC CASSLAGGYGYTF
. TRBJ1-2 TRBV6-1 . TGTGCCAGCAGCGCACCGGGACTCGAGGGCTACACCTTC CASSAPGLEGYTF
. TRBJ2-2 TRBV2 TRBD2 TGTGCCAGCAGGGAGCGGGGGGGCGCCGGGGAGCTGTTTTTT CASRERGGAGELFF
. TRBJ2-1 TRBV13 . TGTGCCAGCAGCCAGGAGGTCGGGACCGGGGGTGACGATGAGCAGTTCTTC CASSQEVGTGGDDEQFF
. TRBJ2-3 TRBV5-1 TRBD2 TGCGCCAGCAGGTTCCGGGGGGGCGGGCAAGATACGCAGTATTTT CASRFRGGGQDTQYF
. TRBJ2-3 TRBV5-4 TRBD1 TGTGCCAGCAGCTTGGGGACAGGGCGGGATACGCAGTATTTT CASSLGTGRDTQYF
. TRBJ2-7 TRBV7-9 . TGTGCCAGCAGCTTAGCGAGGAACGAGCAGTACTTC CASSLARNEQYF
. TRBJ2-1 TRBV20-1 . TGCAGTGCTAGAGTCGGTGTCTCGCAGTTCTTC CSARVGVSQFF
. TRBJ2-3 TRBV6-4 . TGTGCCAGCAGTGACTCGACTGGACAAGGGGCAGATACGCAGTATTTT CASSDSTGQGADTQYF
. TRBJ2-1 TRBV28 TRBD2 TGTGCCAGCGGTATACCGGGAGGTTACAATGAGCAGTTCTTC CASGIPGGYNEQFF
. TRBJ1-5 TRBV30 . TGTGCCTGGAGTGTGGGAGGGGACCAGCCCCAGCATTTT CAWSVGGDQPQHF
. TRBJ2-2 TRBV28 TRBD1 TGTGCCAGCAGTACCCCGGACAGGACAAACACCGGGGAGCTGTTTTTT CASSTPDRTNTGELFF
once TRBJ2-3 TRBV6-1 TRBD2 TGTGCCAGCAGTGGGACTAGCGGGGGGCCAGATACGCAGTATTTT CASSGTSGGPDTQYF
. TRBJ2-2 TRBV21-1 . TGTGCCAGCACCCCGCGGGGCCACGGGGAGCTGTTTTTT CASTPRGHGELFF